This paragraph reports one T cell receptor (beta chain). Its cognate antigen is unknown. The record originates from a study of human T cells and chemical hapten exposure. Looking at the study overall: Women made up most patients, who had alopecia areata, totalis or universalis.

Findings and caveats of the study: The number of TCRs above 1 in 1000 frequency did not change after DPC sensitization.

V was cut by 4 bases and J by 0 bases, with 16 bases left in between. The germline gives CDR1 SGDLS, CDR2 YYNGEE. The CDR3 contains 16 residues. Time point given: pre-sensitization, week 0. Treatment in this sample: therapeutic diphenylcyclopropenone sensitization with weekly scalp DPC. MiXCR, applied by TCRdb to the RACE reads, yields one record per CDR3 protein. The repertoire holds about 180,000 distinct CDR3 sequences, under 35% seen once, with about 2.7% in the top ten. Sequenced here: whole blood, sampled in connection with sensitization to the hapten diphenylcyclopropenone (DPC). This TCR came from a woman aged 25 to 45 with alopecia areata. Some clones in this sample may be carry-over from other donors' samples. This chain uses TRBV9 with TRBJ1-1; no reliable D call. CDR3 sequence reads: CASSRTLSAMNTEAFF. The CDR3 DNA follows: TGTGCCAGCAGCCGTACACTGTCTGCTATGAACACTGAAGCTTTCTTT.